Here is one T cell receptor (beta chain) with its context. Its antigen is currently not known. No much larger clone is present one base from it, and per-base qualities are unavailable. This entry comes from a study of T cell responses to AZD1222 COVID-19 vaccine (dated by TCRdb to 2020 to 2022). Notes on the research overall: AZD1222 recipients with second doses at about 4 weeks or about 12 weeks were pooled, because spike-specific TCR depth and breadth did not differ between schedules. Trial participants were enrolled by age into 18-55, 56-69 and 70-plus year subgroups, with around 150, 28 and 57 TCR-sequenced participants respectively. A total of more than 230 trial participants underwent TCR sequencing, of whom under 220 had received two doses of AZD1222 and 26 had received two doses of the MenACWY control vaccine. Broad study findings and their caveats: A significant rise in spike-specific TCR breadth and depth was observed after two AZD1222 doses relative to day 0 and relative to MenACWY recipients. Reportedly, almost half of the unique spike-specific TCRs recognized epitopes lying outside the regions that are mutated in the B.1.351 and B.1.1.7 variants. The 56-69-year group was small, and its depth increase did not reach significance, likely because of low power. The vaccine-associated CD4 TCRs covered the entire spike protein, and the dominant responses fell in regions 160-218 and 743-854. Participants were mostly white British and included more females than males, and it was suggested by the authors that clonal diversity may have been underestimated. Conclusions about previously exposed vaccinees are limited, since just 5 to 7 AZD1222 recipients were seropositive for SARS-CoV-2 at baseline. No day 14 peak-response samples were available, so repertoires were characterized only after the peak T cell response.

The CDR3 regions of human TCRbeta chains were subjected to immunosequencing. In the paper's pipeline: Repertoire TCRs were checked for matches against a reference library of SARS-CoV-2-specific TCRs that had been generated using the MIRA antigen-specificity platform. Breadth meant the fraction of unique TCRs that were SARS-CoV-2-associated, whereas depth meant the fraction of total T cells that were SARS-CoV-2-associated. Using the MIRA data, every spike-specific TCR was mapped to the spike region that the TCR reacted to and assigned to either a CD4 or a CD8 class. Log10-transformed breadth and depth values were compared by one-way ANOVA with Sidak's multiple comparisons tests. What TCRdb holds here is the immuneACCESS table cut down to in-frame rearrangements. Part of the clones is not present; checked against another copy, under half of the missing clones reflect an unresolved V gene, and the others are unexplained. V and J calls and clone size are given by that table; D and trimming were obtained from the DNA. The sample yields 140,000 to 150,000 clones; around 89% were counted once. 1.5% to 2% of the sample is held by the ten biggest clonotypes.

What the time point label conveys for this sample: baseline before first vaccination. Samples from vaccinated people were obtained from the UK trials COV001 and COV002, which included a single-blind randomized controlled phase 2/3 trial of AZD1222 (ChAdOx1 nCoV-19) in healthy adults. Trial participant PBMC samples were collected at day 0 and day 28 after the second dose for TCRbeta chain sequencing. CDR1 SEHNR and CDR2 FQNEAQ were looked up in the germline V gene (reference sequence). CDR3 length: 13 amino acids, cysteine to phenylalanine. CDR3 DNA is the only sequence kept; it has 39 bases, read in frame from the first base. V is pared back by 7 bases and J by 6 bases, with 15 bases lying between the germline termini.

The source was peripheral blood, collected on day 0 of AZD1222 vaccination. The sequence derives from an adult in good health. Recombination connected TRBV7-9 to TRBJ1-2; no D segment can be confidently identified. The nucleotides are TGTGCCAGCAACCAAACGCCTCCCCATGGCTACACCTTC. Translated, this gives CASNQTPPHGYTF.